Below are 2 T cell receptor beta chains sequenced from a single sample in a study of blood T cell repertoires in COVID-19. The assay was immunoSEQ multiplex PCR, and TCRdb's table has in-frame clones only and misses some. The data contain 50,000 to 65,000 clones, roughly 72% of them singletons. Sequencing was carried out using peripheral blood. Source of these receptors: a woman aged 70-85 years with COVID-19, enrolled during active disease.

The chain is built from TRBV3-1 (or the pseudogene TRBV3-2) and TRBJ1-3; tentatively, D is TRBD1 (5 bases). Germline V lookup: CDR1 LGHDT, CDR2 YNNKEL (reference sequence). The length of the CDR3 is 13 residues. The V end lost 4 bases, the J end lost 4 bases, and 8 bases lay between the germline ends. CDR3 residues: CASSPTVGNTIYF. CDR3 sequence (DNA): TGTGCCAGCAGCCCGACAGTGGGAAACACCATATATTTT.

V and J are TRBV3-1 (or the pseudogene TRBV3-2) and TRBJ1-3; TRBD1 aligns across 8 bases. Germline V gene data show CDR1 as LGHDT and CDR2 as YNNKEL (reference sequence). V gave up 4 bases and J gave up 2 bases; unmatched junction bases: 4. The CDR3 is made up of 15 amino acids. CDR3 nucleotides: TGTGCCAGCAGCCCCCTGGACAGGGCTGGAAACACCATATATTTT. It codes for CASSPLDRAGNTIYF.